What follows is one T cell receptor (beta chain) and its context. Its antigen is currently not known. No base quality information exists; no much larger clone differs at one position. Expansion of CD8+CD57+ cells had been shown by flow cytometry in the patients chosen for sequencing. Every patient had a diagnosis of severe acquired aplastic anemia based on International Study of Aplastic Anemia and Agranulocytosis and Camitta criteria. Patients had received no therapy at the time of blood sampling. In this study, sorted CD4+ and CD8+ T cells from the blood of healthy subjects and of severe aplastic anemia patients had their TCR repertoires deep-sequenced. In the USA, patient enrollment took place under clinicaltrials.gov protocols 00001620, 01623167, 00001397, 00071045, 00081523 and 00961064. Ficoll-Paque density gradient centrifugation was used to isolate peripheral blood mononuclear cells. CD4+ and CD8+ T cells were sorted by FACS or magnetic beads before DNA extraction.

These data belong to a study of CD8+CD57+ T cells in acquired aplastic anemia (dated by TCRdb to about 2018). For context, the study as a whole: A mean of approximately 3 ug of DNA, ranging from roughly 0.19 to 27.4 ug, was extracted from sorted CD4+ and CD8+ cells. CD8+CD57+ expansion was defined as a frequency above the mean frequency observed in healthy subjects. What the research found in general, with its limitations: Between patients and healthy controls, no significant difference in CD8+ Simpson's diversity was found (P=0.060). Roughly 30 CD8+ CDR3 sequences were shared between patients and controls but appeared highly expressed in patients and within their immunodominant clones.

Profiling of TCR beta VDJ combinations and CDR3 sequences used genomic DNA as the template. TCR repertoire sequencing was run on an Illumina HiSeq 2000. The study's processing was this. Repertoires were assessed using TRBV/TRBJ rearrangement plots, CDR3 size and DJ length profiles, and Simpson's diversity index. The most abundant DNA sequence in the deep sequencing data was taken as the immunodominant clone. CDR3 amino acid sequences were checked for sharing across subjects and were also compared against the VDJdb database and published repertoires. The public reads were reanalyzed by TCRdb: fastp trimming at Q25, MiXCR alignment, in-frame beta chains only. All rows with the same CDR3 protein become a single entry with the most common DNA and genes. The V and J calls reflect TCRdb's pipeline rather than the authors' work. In all, the sample holds roughly 220,000 distinct CDR3 sequences, and about 62% of those were seen once. The ten top clones hold 58% of the sample.

CDR1 and CDR2, looked up from the germline V gene, are SNHLY and FYNNEI. The CDR3 has 13 amino acids, counting the end cysteine and phenylalanine. Of the read, only the CDR3 DNA is kept; its 39 bases are in frame from base 1. Trimming costs V 6 bases and J 4 bases, and their ends lie 11 bases apart. This chain is built from TRBV2 and TRBJ2-3, with a tentative D gene TRBD1 over 5 matching bases. The receptor's source is a human donor with aplastic anemia. Material for sequencing was sorted CD4+, CD8+, or CD8+CD57+ T cells (not recorded which) from PBMCs. Here the CDR3 is given as CASRARQSDTQYF. The DNA is TGTGCCAGCAGAGCCCGACAGTCAGATACGCAGTATTTT.